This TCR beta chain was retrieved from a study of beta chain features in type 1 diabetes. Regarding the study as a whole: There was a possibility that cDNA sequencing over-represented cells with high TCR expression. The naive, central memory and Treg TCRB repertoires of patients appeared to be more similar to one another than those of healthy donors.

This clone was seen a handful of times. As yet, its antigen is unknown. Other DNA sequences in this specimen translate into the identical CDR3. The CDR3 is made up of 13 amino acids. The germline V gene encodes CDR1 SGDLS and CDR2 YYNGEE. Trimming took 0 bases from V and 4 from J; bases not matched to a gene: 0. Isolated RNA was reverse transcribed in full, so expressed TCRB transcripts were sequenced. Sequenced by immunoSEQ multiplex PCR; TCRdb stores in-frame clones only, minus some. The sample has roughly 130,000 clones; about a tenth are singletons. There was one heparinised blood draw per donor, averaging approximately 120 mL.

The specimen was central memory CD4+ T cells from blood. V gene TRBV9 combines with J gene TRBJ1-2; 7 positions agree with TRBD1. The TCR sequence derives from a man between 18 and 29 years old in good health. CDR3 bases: TGTGCCAGCAGCGTAGCAGGGGGCTATGGCTACACCTTC. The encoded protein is CASSVAGGYGYTF.